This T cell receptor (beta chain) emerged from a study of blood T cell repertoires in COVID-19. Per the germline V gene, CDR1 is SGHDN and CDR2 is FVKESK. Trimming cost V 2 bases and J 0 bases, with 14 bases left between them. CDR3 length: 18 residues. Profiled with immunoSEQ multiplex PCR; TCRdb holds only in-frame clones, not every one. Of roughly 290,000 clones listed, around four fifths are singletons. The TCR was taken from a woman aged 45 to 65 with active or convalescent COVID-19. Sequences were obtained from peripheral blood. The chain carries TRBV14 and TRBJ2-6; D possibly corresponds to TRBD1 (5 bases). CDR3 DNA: TGTGCCAGCAGCCAATGGGTAGGACACCCCTCTGGGGCCAACGTCCTGACTTTC. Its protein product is CASSQWVGHPSGANVLTF.